This entry is about one T cell receptor (beta chain). The antigen is undetermined. For every subset, genomic DNA was evenly distributed across several immunoSEQ plates. Using immunoSEQ multiplex PCR, the repertoire was profiled, and TCRdb retains in-frame clones only, with some absent. The data show 1,100,000 or so clones, around 78% seen once. Per germline, CDR1 SGHRS and CDR2 YFSETQ. V was pared by 3 bases and J by 0 bases, with 12 bases between. CDR3 size: 15 residues. This sample was taken from a study of shared clonotypes between healthy human individuals. Study-wide findings and caveats: Donors were few, which limited the genetic and exposure-history diversity represented.

This receptor was taken from a man between 18 and 35 years old in good health. Some clones in this sample may be carry-over from other donors' samples. V is TRBV5-1 and J is TRBJ1-1; weak D call: TRBD1 (5 bases). Sequencing input: memory CD4+ T cells from PBMCs. Subset of the sample: CD45RA-negative fraction. This CDR3 reads CASSSNRDLNTEAFF. CDR3 coding DNA: TGCGCCAGCAGCTCCAACCGGGACTTGAACACTGAAGCTTTCTTT.